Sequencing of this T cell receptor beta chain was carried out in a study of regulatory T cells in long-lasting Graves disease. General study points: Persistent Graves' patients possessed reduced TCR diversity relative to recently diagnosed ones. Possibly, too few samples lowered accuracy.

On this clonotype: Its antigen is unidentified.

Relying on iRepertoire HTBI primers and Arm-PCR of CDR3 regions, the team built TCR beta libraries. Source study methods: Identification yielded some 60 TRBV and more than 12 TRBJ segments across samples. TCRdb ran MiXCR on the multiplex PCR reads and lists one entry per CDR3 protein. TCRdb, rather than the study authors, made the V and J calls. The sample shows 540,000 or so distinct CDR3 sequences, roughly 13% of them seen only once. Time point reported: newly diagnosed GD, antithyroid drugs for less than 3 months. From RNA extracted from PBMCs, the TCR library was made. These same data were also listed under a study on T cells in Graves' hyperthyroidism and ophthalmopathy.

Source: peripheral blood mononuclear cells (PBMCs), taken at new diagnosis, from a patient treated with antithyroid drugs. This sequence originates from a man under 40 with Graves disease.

The CDR3 DNA sequence: TGCGCCAGCAGACCCGAACAGGGTGTTGCTGAAGCTTTCTTT. This encodes CASRPEQGVAEAFF. The chain links TRBV4-1 to TRBJ1-1; possible D gene TRBD1, 6 bases. The V and J ends lost 6 bases and 6 bases respectively, with 17 bases between them. Germline loops: CDR1 MGHRA, CDR2 YSYEKL. The CDR3 is 14 residues long.